This TCR beta chain was recorded in a study of T-cell memory formation after mild COVID-19. Whole-study results and caveats: Cross-reactive memory appears to have joined, as suggested by some responding clones showing up in pre-infection memory.

This clonotype was picked up one time. Its matching antigen is unknown. The CDR3 is 17 residues long. Trimming stripped 2 bases from V and 2 bases from J, with 16 bases between. The germline V gene has CDR1 SGHTA and CDR2 FQGTGA. MiXCR, run by TCRdb on the 5' RACE reads, gives a single entry per CDR3 protein. The sample includes 550,000 to 600,000 distinct CDR3 sequences, 17% of them seen just once. Sample: PBMCs or a T cell subset sorted from them (not recorded which). The TCR was taken from an adult woman who had mild COVID-19 (a few samples of this study predate the infection). Cell type and time point are not known. The J gene is TRBJ2-1, the V gene TRBV7-3; D may be TRBD2 (5 bases). The CDR3 is CASSLYSPGVTYNEQFF. CDR3 sequence (DNA): TGTGCCAGCAGCTTATACTCCCCCGGGGTTACCTACAATGAGCAGTTCTTC.